This T cell receptor (beta chain) was profiled in a study of metastatic and nonmetastatic thyroid tumors. This clone has ten or more counts. What it binds is not known. Nobody among the patients had been given any treatment before thyroid surgery. Study-wide points: TCR beta diversity was reportedly significantly higher in malignant thyroid tumors than benign nodules, in blood and tumor.

Original methodology: CDR3 was compared across clinicopathological groups, and the resulting differences were used to build a distant-metastasis classifier for papillary thyroid cancer. TCRdb reassembled clones from the PCR reads with MiXCR. The V and J calls here are based on TCRdb, not the publication. The sample holds 10,000 to 15,000 clones, approximately 27% seen once. This clonotype was obtained from a female donor with papillary thyroid cancer or a benign thyroid nodule (not recorded which). Some clones in this sample may be carry-over from other donors' samples. Source material: tumor tissue.

As DNA, the CDR3 is TGCAGCCTAACCCCGAGTCGCGGCACAGATACGCAGTATTTT. Its protein product is CSLTPSRGTDTQYF. V usage is TRBV29-1 and J usage is TRBJ2-3; D not certain. V was clipped by 8 bases and J by 1 base, with 16 bases between them. The V gene's germline CDR1 is SQVTM and CDR2 ANQGSEA. This CDR3 region has 14 residues.